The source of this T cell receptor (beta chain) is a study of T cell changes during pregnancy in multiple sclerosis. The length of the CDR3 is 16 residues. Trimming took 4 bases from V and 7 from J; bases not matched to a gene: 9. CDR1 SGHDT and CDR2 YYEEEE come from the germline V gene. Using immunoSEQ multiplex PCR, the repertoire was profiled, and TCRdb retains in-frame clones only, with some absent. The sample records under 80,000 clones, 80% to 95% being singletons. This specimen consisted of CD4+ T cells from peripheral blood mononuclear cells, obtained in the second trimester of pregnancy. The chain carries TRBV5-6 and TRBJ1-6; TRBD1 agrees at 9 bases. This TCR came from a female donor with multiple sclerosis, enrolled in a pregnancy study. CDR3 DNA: TGTGCCAGCAGCCGGACAGGGGCCCTTGGGAATTCACCCCTCCACTTT. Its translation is CASSRTGALGNSPLHF.